The 18 T cell receptor beta chains presented below share a single source sample, sequenced in a study of beta chain features in type 1 diabetes. General observations from the study: Within each of all four CD4+ subsets, Type 1 diabetes patients had TCRB CDR3s that were moderately but significantly shorter.

Their antigens remain unidentified. The isolated RNA, all of it, was reverse transcribed, so expressed TCRB transcripts were what got sequenced. Sequencing used immunoSEQ multiplex PCR; TCRdb keeps in-frame clones, though not all of them. The top ten clones hold more than 0.09% of a sample with around 650,000 clones, approximately 13% of them seen once. The specimen was naive CD4+ T cells from blood. These receptor sequences come from a man aged 30 to 45 with type 1 diabetes.

This clone was observed many times. This rearrangement joins TRBV23-1 to TRBJ2-1; the D is unclear. TRBV23-1 is given ORF status, its function remaining uncertain. CDR3 length equals 8 residues. Between the trimmed V and J ends, which lost 8 bases and 8 bases, there was a span of 1 base. This CDR3 reads CASYEQFF. CDR3 nucleotide sequence: TGCGCCAGCTATGAGCAGTTCTTC.

Only a few counts were recorded for this clone. The CDR3 DNA reads TGTGCCTGGAGTGCGGGGGATGAGCAGTTCTTC. Translating it yields CAWSAGDEQFF. The V gene is TRBV30, the J gene TRBJ2-1, with D perhaps TRBD2 (6 bases). This CDR3 is built from 11 residues. Germline CDR1 and CDR2: GTSNPN and SVGIG (reference sequence). V lost 1 base and J 8 bases, leaving 6 bases between the germline ends.

The chain combines TRBV5-1 with TRBJ1-2; 10 bases match TRBD1. Per germline, CDR1 SGHRS and CDR2 YFSETQ. The CDR3 extends over 14 amino acids. V dropped 4 bases and J dropped 2; count of bases not matched to a gene: 2. CDR3 region: CASSVGQGNYGYTF. The CDR3 DNA reads TGCGCCAGCAGCGTGGGACAGGGGAACTATGGCTACACCTTC.

This clone has just a few counts. Other DNA variants within this sample encode the same CDR3. The CDR3 loop is CASSIRQGSYEQYF. DNA for the CDR3: TGTGCCAGTAGTATACGGCAGGGATCCTACGAGCAGTACTTC. The rearrangement joins TRBV19 to TRBJ2-7; perhaps TRBD1 as D (5 bases). Germline CDR1 LNHDA, CDR2 SQIVND (reference sequence). V was pared by 2 bases and J by 1 base, with 9 bases between. The CDR3 contains 14 residues.

V and J are TRBV10-3 and TRBJ2-7, with D possibly matching TRBD1 (6 bases). CDR3 length equals 11 residues. Germline CDR1 is ENHRY and CDR2 is SYGVKD. Between the trimmed V and J ends, which lost 10 bases and 4 bases, there was a span of 11 bases. This CDR3 is CASGTGYEQYF. CDR3 nucleotides: TGTGCCAGCGGTACAGGGTACGAGCAGTACTTC.

This clone appeared a few times. The chain uses TRBV4-3 and TRBJ2-3, with 7 bases lining up with TRBD2. Unmatched junction bases numbered 12, after V lost 0 bases and J lost 3 bases. CDR1 and CDR2 (germline): LGHNA, YSLEER. CDR3 length: 18 amino acids. Here the CDR3 DNA reads TGCGCCAGCAGCCAAGATTTGGGTTCCCCGGGAGGAACAGATACGCAGTATTTT. Amino acids: CASSQDLGSPGGTDTQYF.

J is TRBJ2-7 and V is TRBV9; no clear D. Germline V CDR1 and CDR2: SGDLS, YYNGEE. The CDR3 has 14 residues. With 4 bases removed from V and 0 bases from J, the gap between germline ends came to 11 bases. CDR3 DNA sequence: TGTGCCAGCAGCAAGACGTCTAGCTCCTACGAGCAGTACTTC. Translated, it gives CASSKTSSSYEQYF.

This clone was observed a few times. The chain links TRBV27 to TRBJ1-6; no reliable D call. Between the trimmed V and J ends, which lost 1 base and 6 bases, there was a span of 7 bases. CDR3 length: 14 amino acids. Germline V gene lookup returns CDR1 MNHEY and CDR2 SMNVEV (reference sequence). The CDR3: CASSLFATNSPLHF. DNA of the CDR3: TGTGCCAGCAGTTTATTTGCTACTAATTCACCCCTCCACTTT.

This clone was picked up a small number of times. The CDR3 protein is CASSGIYEQYF. The CDR3 DNA follows: TGTGCCAGCAGCGGGATCTACGAGCAGTACTTC. The rearrangement links TRBV7-2 to TRBJ2-7; the D is unclear. The V end was cut by 5 bases, the J end by 3 bases, with 5 bases between. The CDR3 extends over 11 amino acids. The germline gives CDR1 SGHTA, CDR2 FQGNSA. Combining the CDR3 with reference TRBV7-2 and TRBJ2-7 gives the whole variable domain GAGVSQSPSNKVTEKGKDVELRCDPISGHTALYWYRQSLGQGLEFLIYFQGNSAPDKSGLPSDRFSAERTGGSVSTLTIQRTQQEDSAVYLCASSGIYEQYFGPGTRLTVT.

This chain joins TRBV2 and TRBJ2-2; D ambiguous. The CDR3 has 15 amino acids. With 7 bases removed from V and 0 bases from J, the gap between germline ends came to 12 bases. Per germline, CDR1 SNHLY and CDR2 FYNNEI. The DNA for the CDR3 is TGTGCCAGCAAGTTAACCACTACGAACACCGGGGAGCTGTTTTTT. The encoded protein is CASKLTTTNTGELFF.

This sequence joins TRBV4-3 and TRBJ2-1, with 8 bases fitting TRBD2. Germline V CDR1 and CDR2: LGHNA, YSLEER. The CDR3 covers 15 residues. V shed 4 bases, J shed 9 bases, and the junction held 11 bases outside the gene matches. For the CDR3, the DNA is TGCGCCAGCAGCCCGTCGGGGGGGCGGAGGGGTGAGCAGTTCTTC. It yields the protein CASSPSGGRRGEQFF.

There are a few counts of this clone. This chain connects TRBV10-3 to TRBJ2-3, with 9 positions matching TRBD1. V was pared by 5 bases and J by 1 base, with 7 bases of the junction left unmatched. The length of the CDR3 is 16 residues. Germline loops: CDR1 ENHRY, CDR2 SYGVKD. CDR3 loop: CAISPTTGGRTDTQYF. DNA of the CDR3: TGTGCCATCAGTCCAACCACAGGGGGCCGCACAGATACGCAGTATTTT.

This clone appeared a few times. This chain joins TRBV7-7 and TRBJ2-2; D gene ambiguous. This CDR3 has 14 amino acids. The V and J ends lost 3 bases and 4 bases respectively, with 9 bases between them. Per germline, CDR1 SSHAT and CDR2 FNYEAQ (reference sequence). The CDR3 nucleotides are TGTGCCAGCAGCTTGGGCCAGAGCACCGGGGAGCTGTTTTTT. As protein: CASSLGQSTGELFF.

As concerns this clone: Other nucleotide sequences in the sample specify the same CDR3. The rearrangement joins TRBV5-1 to TRBJ2-5, with TRBD1 matching over 9 bases. The CDR3 totals 13 residues. The germline V gene encodes CDR1 SGHRS and CDR2 YFSETQ. Trimming took 4 bases from V and 4 from J; bases not matched to a gene: 2. Here the CDR3 reads CASSLGQGETQYF. The CDR3 coding sequence is TGCGCCAGCAGCCTGGGACAGGGAGAGACCCAGTACTTC. Complete variable domain (other parts from reference TRBV5-1 and TRBJ2-5): KAGVTQTPRYLIKTRGQQVTLSCSPISGHRSVSWYQQTPGQGLQFLFEYFSETQRNKGNFPGRFSGRQFSNSRSEMNVSTLELGDSALYLCASSLGQGETQYFGPGTRLLVL.

This clone has only a few counts. The V call is TRBV19, the J call TRBJ1-6; D gene uncertain. Germline lookup yields CDR1 LNHDA and CDR2 SQIVND (reference sequence). Trimming stripped 5 bases from V and 9 bases from J, with 11 bases between. The CDR3 sequence is 13 residues long. The CDR3 loop is CASSPRGSSPLHF. In DNA form, the CDR3 reads TGTGCCAGTAGTCCCCGAGGGAGTTCACCCCTCCACTTT.

V and J are TRBV2 and TRBJ1-1; a weak D match, TRBD1 (5 bases). Trimming stripped 5 bases from V and 1 base from J, with 11 bases between. This CDR3 is built from 14 residues. The V gene's germline CDR1 is SNHLY and CDR2 FYNNEI. CDR3 sequence (DNA): TGTGCCAGCAGTCGGGGACGCAAGAACACTGAAGCTTTCTTT. This encodes CASSRGRKNTEAFF.

The chain uses TRBV2 and TRBJ1-5, with 9 positions matching TRBD1. The V and J ends lost 2 bases and 9 bases, in that order; junction bases with no gene match: 8. The CDR3 length is 15 residues. Germline CDR1 reads SNHLY; CDR2 reads FYNNEI. The CDR3 loop reads CASSELQGAVMPQHF. The CDR3 nucleotides read TGTGCCAGCAGTGAACTACAGGGGGCTGTGATGCCCCAGCATTTT.

The chain is built from TRBV5-1 and TRBJ1-2; D not certain. The germline V gene has CDR1 SGHRS and CDR2 YFSETQ. Between the trimmed V and J ends, which lost 2 bases and 5 bases, there was a span of 10 bases. This CDR3 contains 13 residues. CDR3 DNA sequence: TGCGCCAGCAGCTTATCGGACGGATATGGCTACACCTTC. This codes for CASSLSDGYGYTF.